This TCR beta chain was sequenced in a study of T cell responses to AZD1222 COVID-19 vaccine. Overall study findings and caveats: Two AZD1222 administrations were followed by greater Spike-specific TCR breadth and depth. Seropositive status at baseline applied to only six AZD1222 recipients. The donors showed a predominance of white British ancestry and of females, with possible underestimation of clonal diversity. Regions left unmutated in variants are reportedly the target of nearly half of spike-specific TCRs.

Using immunoSEQ multiplex PCR, the repertoire was profiled, and TCRdb retains in-frame clones only, with some absent. The profile covers around 130,000 clones, with around 83% appearing a single time and roughly 12% taken by the ten largest. This clone was seen only a few times. Antigen unknown. The TCR comes from an adult in good health. The sample here was peripheral blood, taken on day 0 of AZD1222 vaccination.

The CDR3 region has the DNA TGTGCCAGCAGTTTAGTCCATAGCACAGATACGCAGTATTTT. This translates into CASSLVHSTDTQYF. V is TRBV27 and J is TRBJ2-3; no clear D. CDR1 and CDR2 from the germline V gene are MNHEY and SMNVEV (reference sequence). V shed 2 bases and J shed 0 bases, with 6 bases lying between them. The CDR3 contains 14 residues.